This T cell receptor (beta chain) came from a study of T cell responses to AZD1222 COVID-19 vaccine (dated by TCRdb to the early 2020s). About the investigation overall: TCR sequencing covered fewer than 250 trial participants: some 210 given two doses of AZD1222 and about 26 given two doses of MenACWY control vaccine. Enrollment into the trials was organized by age into subgroups of 18-55, 56-69 and 70-plus years, and those subgroups contained roughly 140, 27 and 60 TCR-sequenced participants, respectively. Paper-wide results and their limitations: Because no day 14 peak-response samples were available, repertoires were characterized only after the peak T cell response. The 56-69-year group was small, and its depth increase did not reach significance, likely because of low power. Spike-specific TCR breadth and depth rose significantly after two AZD1222 doses compared with day 0 and with MenACWY recipients. Reportedly, almost half of the unique spike-specific TCRs recognized epitopes lying outside the regions that are mutated in the B.1.351 and B.1.1.7 variants. Conclusions about previously exposed vaccinees are limited because only six or seven AZD1222 recipients were SARS-CoV-2 seropositive at baseline. The whole spike protein was spanned by vaccine-associated CD4 TCRs, and dominant responses were seen in regions 160-218 and 743-854. Most participants were white British and females outnumbered males, and the authors suggested that clonal diversity may have been underestimated.

The sample's time point label is to be understood as: about 28 days (+/-7) after the second vaccine dose. AZD1222 recipients whose second dose came at about 4 weeks and those whose second dose came at about 12 weeks were combined into one group, since spike-specific TCR depth and breadth did not differ between the two schedules. The vaccinee samples were drawn from two UK trials, COV001 and COV002, one of which was a single-blind randomized controlled phase 2/3 trial testing AZD1222 (ChAdOx1 nCoV-19) in healthy adults. For TCRbeta chain sequencing, PBMC samples from trial participants were taken at day 0 and at day 28 after the second dose. The CDR3 regions of human TCRbeta chains were subjected to immunosequencing. In the authors' own workflow: Repertoire TCRs were checked for matches against a reference library of SARS-CoV-2-specific TCRs that had been generated using the MIRA antigen-specificity platform. Breadth meant the fraction of unique TCRs that were SARS-CoV-2-associated, whereas depth meant the fraction of total T cells that were SARS-CoV-2-associated. Using the MIRA data, each spike-specific TCR was mapped to the spike region that the TCR reacts to and placed in a CD4 or CD8 class. Log10-transformed breadth and depth values were compared by one-way ANOVA with Sidak's multiple comparisons tests. Held by TCRdb, this immuneACCESS table contains in-frame sequences only and omits some clones. Under half of the omission traces to an unresolved V gene where checked; the cause of the rest is unknown. V, J and clone size reflect that table, while D and trimming were determined from the DNA. Counted in this sample were some 60,000 clones; around three quarters of them appeared once. The ten largest clones represent about 3.7% of the sample.

The CDR3 numbers 11 residues from cysteine through phenylalanine. Just CDR3 DNA is preserved here, 33 bases in frame from base 1. Concerning this clone: What antigen it recognizes has not been identified. No much larger clone is present one base from it, and per-base qualities are unavailable.

This receptor chain uses TRBV1 and TRBJ1-4. TRBV1 is flagged as a pseudogene. This TCR came from an adult who received the AZD1222 COVID-19 vaccine. Source: peripheral blood, taken 28 days after the second AZD1222 dose. The CDR3 loop reads CTSSYNLELFF. The DNA reads as follows: TGCACCAGCAGCTACAACCTAGAACTGTTTTTT.